This T cell receptor (beta chain) comes out of a study of T cell responses to AZD1222 COVID-19 vaccine. Study-level points and caveats: Reportedly, close to half of spike-specific TCRs are directed against unmutated variant regions. Donors were largely white British and mainly female; clonal diversity was possibly underestimated.

Comment on this clone: Its antigen is currently unknown. A junction end diverges from the germline sequence, so it may reflect a read error.

Method: immunoSEQ multiplex PCR; TCRdb's copy keeps in-frame clones and lacks some. This table has tens of thousands of clones, 80% to 90% appearing once. The CDR3 runs to 11 residues. Germline values: CDR1 GTSNPN, CDR2 SVGIG (reference sequence). This specimen was peripheral blood, taken on day 0 of AZD1222 vaccination. The chain recombines TRBV30 with TRBJ1-2; maybe TRBD1 (5 bases). The clonotype was recovered from an adult in good health. CDR3 sequence (DNA): TGTGCCTGGAGTGTACAGACAGATACAAGCTTC. This sequence encodes CAWSVQTDTSF. Using reference TRBV30 and TRBJ1-2 for the parts outside the CDR3, the full variable domain is SQTIHQWPATLVQPVGSPLSLECTVEGTSNPNLYWYRQAAGRGLQLLFYSVGIGQISSEVPQNLSASRPQDRQFILSSKKLLLSDSGFYLCAWSVQTDTSFGSGTRLTVV.